This T cell receptor (beta chain) originates from a study of lymphopenia after photon versus proton radiotherapy. Study-wide results and caveats: After lymphocyte nadir, photon-treated repertoires showed oligoclonal expansion, especially CD8+ Temra. Larger post-nadir TCR diversity loss correlated inversely with survival in deceased patients.

Measured with immunoSEQ multiplex PCR; TCRdb has only the in-frame clones, and not every one. The sample carries tens of thousands of clones, 65% to 85% recorded once. The germline V gene has CDR1 GTSNPN and CDR2 SVGIG (reference sequence). This CDR3 is built from 12 residues. V was clipped by 5 bases and J by 2 bases, with 10 bases between them. To note about this clone: Its target is unknown.

The TCR originated in a woman aged 70-85 years with pancreatic cancer. The sample in question was peripheral blood, obtained from a patient treated with proton-based radiotherapy. V gene TRBV30 combines with J gene TRBJ2-7; D call uncertain. The CDR3 region has the DNA TGTGCCTGGTTGACATCCCCCTACGAGCAGTACTTC. Protein product: CAWLTSPYEQYF.